These 14 T cell receptor beta chains share one sample of origin, sequenced in a study of T cells expressing NK-cell markers. Reprocessing the 5' RACE reads, TCRdb reports a single entry for every CDR3 protein and omits DNA. This sample's table reports about 460,000 distinct CDR3 sequences. Sequenced: blood T cells: a sorted CD56 or NKG2C T cell subset, CD4+ or CD8+ T cells, or bulk PBMC T cells (not recorded which). The receptors stem from a woman aged 45 to 65 in good health.

This rearrangement joins TRBV30 to TRBJ1-1; TCRdb indicates TRBD1, and absent DNA this call remains unverified. Per the germline V gene, CDR1 is GTSNPN and CDR2 is SVGIG (reference sequence). This CDR3 has 15 residues. The CDR3 protein is CAWSNNRALNTEAFF.

The chain uses TRBV2 and TRBJ2-1; TCRdb's D call, TRBD2, is unchecked because there is no DNA. CDR1 SNHLY and CDR2 FYNNEI come from the germline V gene. The CDR3 is made up of 12 amino acids. CDR3 residues: CASRLAGLEQFF. The variable domain in full, with the rest retrieved from reference TRBV2 and TRBJ2-1, is EPEVTQTPSHQVTQMGQEVILRCVPISNHLYFYWYRQILGQKVEFLVSFYNNEISEKSEIFDDQFSVERPDGSNFTLKIRSTKLEDSAMYFCASRLAGLEQFFGPGTRLTVL.

The genes are TRBV6-5 and TRBJ1-4; lacking DNA, the TRBD1 call made by TCRdb goes unchecked. Per the germline V gene, CDR1 is MNHEY and CDR2 is SVGAGI. The CDR3 spans 16 residues. CDR3 region: CASSYSAIRTAEKLFF.

V gene TRBV6-1 combines with J gene TRBJ1-5; TCRdb calls TRBD1, which cannot be checked without DNA. Looked up from germline, CDR1 is MNHNS and CDR2 is SASEGT. The CDR3 loop spans 15 amino acids. This chain's CDR3 is CASIATNPGNQPQHF.

This chain links TRBV20-1 with TRBJ2-7; as DNA is missing, the TRBD2 call by TCRdb cannot be tested. This CDR3 is built from 14 residues. The germline V gene has CDR1 DFQATT and CDR2 SNEGSKA (reference sequence). This CDR3 reads CSAPRGAGGYEQYF.

This chain uses TRBV5-1 with TRBJ2-1; the TCRdb call, TRBD1, lacks DNA for checking. CDR3 length: 15 residues. Germline V gene lookup returns CDR1 SGHRS and CDR2 YFSETQ. CDR3 residues: CASSLTRERDNEQFF.

This chain connects TRBV15 to TRBJ2-3; checking the TCRdb D call of TRBD2 is not possible without DNA. CDR3 size: 16 residues. Looked up from germline, CDR1 is LNHNV and CDR2 is YYDKDF (reference sequence). CDR3 loop: CATSDPTSSYTDTQYF.

V usage is TRBV12-3 or TRBV12-4 and J usage is TRBJ1-5. The CDR3 extends over 14 amino acids. The CDR3 region is CASSLSELGQPQHF.

The chain is built from TRBV15 and TRBJ2-3; absent DNA, TCRdb's TRBD1 call cannot be checked. This CDR3 is 15 amino acids long. The germline V gene has CDR1 LNHNV and CDR2 YYDKDF (reference sequence). CDR3 amino acids: CATSSGRGGTDTQYF.

This chain joins TRBV14 and TRBJ2-5; TCRdb outputs TRBD1, but without DNA this stays unchecked. This CDR3 contains 16 residues. Germline lookup yields CDR1 SGHDN and CDR2 FVKESK. This chain's CDR3 is CASSRAQGMPQETQYF.

CDR3 in amino acids: CSAGPGALLETQYF. The V and J genes are TRBV20-1 and TRBJ2-5; TCRdb lists TRBD2, though no DNA is available to test this call. The CDR3 sequence is 14 residues long. Germline loops: CDR1 DFQATT, CDR2 SNEGSKA (reference sequence).

The rearrangement uses TRBV20-1 and TRBJ2-7; TCRdb selects TRBD1, and the lack of DNA leaves this call unchecked. This CDR3 has 14 amino acids. The germline CDR1 and CDR2 sequences are DFQATT and SNEGSKA (reference sequence). CDR3 region: CSAPRTGVMYEQYF.

J is TRBJ1-1 and V is TRBV6-5; TCRdb gives TRBD1 as the D gene, but with no DNA this cannot be confirmed. The CDR3 sequence is 15 residues long. Germline CDR1 reads MNHEY; CDR2 reads SVGAGI. The CDR3 sequence: CASSPQTHPGTEAFF.

This chain uses TRBV4-1 with TRBJ2-4; absent DNA, TCRdb's TRBD2 call cannot be checked. The length of the CDR3 is 16 residues. Germline loops: CDR1 MGHRA, CDR2 YSYEKL. The CDR3 reads CASSQVAGAAKNIQYF.